This T cell receptor (beta chain) comes out of a study of human T cells and chemical hapten exposure. Turning to the study itself: Diphenylcyclopropenone, dosed weekly to the scalp, was given to patients throughout the approximately 24-week study.

This CDR3 spans 15 amino acids. Trimming pared 1 base from V and 4 bases from J, leaving 14 bases between. Germline values: CDR1 SGHTA, CDR2 FQGNSA. As to time point: pre-sensitization, week 0. As to treatment: therapeutic diphenylcyclopropenone sensitization with weekly scalp DPC. Researchers extracted total RNA from unfractionated whole blood. TCRdb reprocessed the RACE reads via MiXCR and lists one record per CDR3 protein. Of around 300,000 distinct CDR3 sequences listed, 5.5% were seen once; the top ten hold more than 8%. Overall study findings and caveats: There was no change with DPC sensitization in TCRs above 1 in 1000 frequency.

For this clonotype: The antigen is undetermined.

V is TRBV7-2 and J is TRBJ2-7, with unresolved D. This material consisted of whole blood, taken in connection with sensitization to the hapten diphenylcyclopropenone (DPC). The TCR sequence derives from a young woman with alopecia areata. Some clones in this sample may be carry-over from other donors' samples. As DNA, the CDR3 is TGTGCCAGCAGCTTAGGGTTAGTAAGGAGTTACGAGCAGTACTTC. Encoded protein: CASSLGLVRSYEQYF.